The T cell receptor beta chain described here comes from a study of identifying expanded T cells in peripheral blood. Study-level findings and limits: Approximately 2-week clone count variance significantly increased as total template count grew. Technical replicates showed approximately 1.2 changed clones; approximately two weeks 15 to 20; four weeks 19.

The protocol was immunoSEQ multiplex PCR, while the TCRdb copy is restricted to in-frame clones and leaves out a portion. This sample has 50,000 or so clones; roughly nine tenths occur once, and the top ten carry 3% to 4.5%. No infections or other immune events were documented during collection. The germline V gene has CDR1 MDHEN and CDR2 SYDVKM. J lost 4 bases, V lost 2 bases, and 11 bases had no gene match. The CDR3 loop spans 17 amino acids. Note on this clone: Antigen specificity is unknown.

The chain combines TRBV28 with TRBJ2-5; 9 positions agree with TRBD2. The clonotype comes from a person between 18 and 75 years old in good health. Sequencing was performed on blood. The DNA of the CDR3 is TGTGCCAGCAGTTTAGACCGGCTAGCGGGGTTGGGAGAGACCCAGTACTTC. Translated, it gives CASSLDRLAGLGETQYF.